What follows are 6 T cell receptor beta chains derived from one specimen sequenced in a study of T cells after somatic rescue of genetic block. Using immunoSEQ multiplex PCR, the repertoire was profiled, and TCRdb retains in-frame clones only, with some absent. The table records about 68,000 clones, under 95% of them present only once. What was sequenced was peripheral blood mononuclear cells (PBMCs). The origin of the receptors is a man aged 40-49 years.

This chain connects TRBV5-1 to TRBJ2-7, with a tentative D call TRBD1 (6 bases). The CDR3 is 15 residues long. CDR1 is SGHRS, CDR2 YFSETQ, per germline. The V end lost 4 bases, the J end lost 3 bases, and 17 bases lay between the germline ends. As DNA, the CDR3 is TGCGCCAGCAGCCTGCAGGGGCCCCAAGACTACGAGCAGTACTTC. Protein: CASSLQGPQDYEQYF.

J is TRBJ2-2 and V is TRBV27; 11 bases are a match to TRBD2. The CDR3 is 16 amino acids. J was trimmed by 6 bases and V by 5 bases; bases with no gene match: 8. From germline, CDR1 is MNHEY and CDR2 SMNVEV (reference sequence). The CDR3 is CASSPYSGGAPGELFF. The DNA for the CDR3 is TGTGCCAGCAGTCCGTATAGCGGGGGGGCCCCCGGGGAGCTGTTTTTT.

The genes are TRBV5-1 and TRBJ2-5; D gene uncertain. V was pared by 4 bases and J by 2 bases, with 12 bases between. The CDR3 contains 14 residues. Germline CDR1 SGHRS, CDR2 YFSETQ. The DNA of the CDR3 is TGCGCCAGCAGCGGCACCCTCAAGCAAGAGACCCAGTACTTC. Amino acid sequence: CASSGTLKQETQYF.

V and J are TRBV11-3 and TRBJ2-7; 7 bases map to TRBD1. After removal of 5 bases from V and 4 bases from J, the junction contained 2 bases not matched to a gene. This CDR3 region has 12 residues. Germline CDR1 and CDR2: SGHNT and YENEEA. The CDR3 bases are TGTGCCAGCAGCGGACAGGCTTACGAGCAGTACTTC. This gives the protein CASSGQAYEQYF. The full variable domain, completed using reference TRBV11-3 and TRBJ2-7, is EAGVVQSPRYKIIEKKQPVAFWCNPISGHNTLYWYLQNLGQGPELLIRYENEEAVDDSQLPKDRFSAERLKGVDSTLKIQPAELGDSAVYLCASSGQAYEQYFGPGTRLTVT.

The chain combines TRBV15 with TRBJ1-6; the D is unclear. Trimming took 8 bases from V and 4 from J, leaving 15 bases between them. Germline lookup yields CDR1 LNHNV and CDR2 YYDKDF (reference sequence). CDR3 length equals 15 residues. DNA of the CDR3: TGTGCCACCTCGCCGTGGGATACTTATAATTCACCCCTCCACTTT. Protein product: CATSPWDTYNSPLHF.

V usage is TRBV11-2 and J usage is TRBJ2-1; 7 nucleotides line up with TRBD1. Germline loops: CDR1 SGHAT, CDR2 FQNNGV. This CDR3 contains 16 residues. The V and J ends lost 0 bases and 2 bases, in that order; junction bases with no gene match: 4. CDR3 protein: CASSLDPGTAYNEQFF. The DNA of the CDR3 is TGTGCCAGCAGCTTAGATCCAGGGACAGCCTACAATGAGCAGTTCTTC.